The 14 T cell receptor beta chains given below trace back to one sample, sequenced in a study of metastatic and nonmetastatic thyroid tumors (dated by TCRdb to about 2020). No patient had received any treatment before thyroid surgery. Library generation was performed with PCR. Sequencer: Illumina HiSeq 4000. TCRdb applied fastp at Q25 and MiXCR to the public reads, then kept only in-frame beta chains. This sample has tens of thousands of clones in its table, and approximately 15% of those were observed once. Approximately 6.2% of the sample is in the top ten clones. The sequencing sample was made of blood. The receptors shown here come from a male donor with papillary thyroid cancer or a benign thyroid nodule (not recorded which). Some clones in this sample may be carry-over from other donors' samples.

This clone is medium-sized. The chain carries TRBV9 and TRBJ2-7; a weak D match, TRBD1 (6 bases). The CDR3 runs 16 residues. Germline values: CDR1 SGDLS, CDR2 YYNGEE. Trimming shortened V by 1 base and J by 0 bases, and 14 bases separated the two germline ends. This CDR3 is CASSVTGHSVSYEQYF. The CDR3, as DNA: TGTGCCAGCAGCGTAACGGGACACTCGGTCTCCTACGAGCAGTACTTC.

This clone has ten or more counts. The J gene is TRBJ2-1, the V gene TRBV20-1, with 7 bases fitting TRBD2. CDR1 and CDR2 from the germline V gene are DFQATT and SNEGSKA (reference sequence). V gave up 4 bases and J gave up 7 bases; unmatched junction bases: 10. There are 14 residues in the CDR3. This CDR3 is CSAKRAGSGNEQFF. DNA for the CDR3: TGCAGTGCTAAGAGAGCGGGATCCGGAAATGAGCAGTTCTTC.

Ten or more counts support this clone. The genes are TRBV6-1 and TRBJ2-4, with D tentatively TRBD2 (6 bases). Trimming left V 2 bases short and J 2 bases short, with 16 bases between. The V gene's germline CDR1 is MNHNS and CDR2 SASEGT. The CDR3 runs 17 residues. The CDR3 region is CASSEWWAGSSKNIQYF. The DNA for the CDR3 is TGTGCCAGCAGTGAATGGTGGGCGGGATCGTCCAAAAACATTCAGTACTTC.

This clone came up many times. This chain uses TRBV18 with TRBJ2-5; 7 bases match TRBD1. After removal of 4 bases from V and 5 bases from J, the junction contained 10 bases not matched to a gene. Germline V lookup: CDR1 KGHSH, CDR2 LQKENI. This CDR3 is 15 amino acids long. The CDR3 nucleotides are TGTGCCAGCTCACGATCACAGGGGATTGGGGAGACCCAGTACTTC. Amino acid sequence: CASSRSQGIGETQYF.

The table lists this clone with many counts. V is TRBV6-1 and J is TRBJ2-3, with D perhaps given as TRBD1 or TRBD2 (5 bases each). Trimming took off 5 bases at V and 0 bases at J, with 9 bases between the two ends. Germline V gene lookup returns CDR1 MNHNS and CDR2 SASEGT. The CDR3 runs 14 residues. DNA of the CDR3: TGTGCCAGCAGTAGGGACCCTAGCACAGATACGCAGTATTTT. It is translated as CASSRDPSTDTQYF.

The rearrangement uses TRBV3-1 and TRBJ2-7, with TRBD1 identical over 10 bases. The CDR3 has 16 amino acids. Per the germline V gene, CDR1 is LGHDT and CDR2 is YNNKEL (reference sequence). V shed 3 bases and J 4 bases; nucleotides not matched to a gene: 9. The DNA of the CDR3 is TGTGCCAGCAGCCAGAGGGGCGGACAGGGGGGGTACGAGCAGTACTTC. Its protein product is CASSQRGGQGGYEQYF.

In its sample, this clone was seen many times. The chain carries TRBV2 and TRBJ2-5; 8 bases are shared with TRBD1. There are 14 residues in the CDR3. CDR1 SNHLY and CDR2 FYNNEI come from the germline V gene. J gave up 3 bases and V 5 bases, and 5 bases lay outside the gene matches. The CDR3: CASSRNRGEETQYF. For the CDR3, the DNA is TGTGCCAGCAGTCGGAACAGGGGGGAAGAGACCCAGTACTTC.

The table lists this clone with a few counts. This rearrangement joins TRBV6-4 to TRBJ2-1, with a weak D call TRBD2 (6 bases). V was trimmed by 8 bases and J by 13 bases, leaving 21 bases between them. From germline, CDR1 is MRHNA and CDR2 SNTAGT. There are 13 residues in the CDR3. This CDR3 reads CASSPGETEDQFF. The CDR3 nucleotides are TGTGCCAGCTCACCGGGGGAGACCGAAGATCAGTTCTTC.

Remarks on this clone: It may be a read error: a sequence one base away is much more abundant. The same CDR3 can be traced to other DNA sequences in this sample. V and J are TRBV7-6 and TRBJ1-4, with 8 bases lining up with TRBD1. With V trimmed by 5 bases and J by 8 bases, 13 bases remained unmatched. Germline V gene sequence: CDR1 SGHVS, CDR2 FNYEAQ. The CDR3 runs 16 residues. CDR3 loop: CASSQGPGQGPEKLFF. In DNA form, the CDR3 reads TGTGCCAGCAGCCAAGGTCCCGGACAGGGTCCGGAAAAACTGTTTTTT.

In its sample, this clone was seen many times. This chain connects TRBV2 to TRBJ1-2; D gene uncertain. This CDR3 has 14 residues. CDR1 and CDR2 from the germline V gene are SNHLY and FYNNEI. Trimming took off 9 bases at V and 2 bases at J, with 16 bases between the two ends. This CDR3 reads CARTSSGENYGYTF. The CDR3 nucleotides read TGTGCCAGAACCTCTTCTGGGGAGAACTATGGCTACACCTTC.

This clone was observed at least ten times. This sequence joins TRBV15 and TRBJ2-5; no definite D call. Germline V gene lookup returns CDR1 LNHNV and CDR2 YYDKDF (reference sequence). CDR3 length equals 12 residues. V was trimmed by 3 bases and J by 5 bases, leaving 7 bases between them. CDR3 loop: CATSRFTETQYF. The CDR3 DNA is TGTGCCACCAGCAGGTTTACGGAGACCCAGTACTTC.

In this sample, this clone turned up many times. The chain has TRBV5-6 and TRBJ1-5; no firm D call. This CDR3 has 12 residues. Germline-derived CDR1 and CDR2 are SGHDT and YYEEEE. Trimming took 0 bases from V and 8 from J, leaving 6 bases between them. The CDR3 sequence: CASSLAMEPQHF. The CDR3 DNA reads TGTGCCAGCAGCTTGGCCATGGAGCCCCAGCATTTT. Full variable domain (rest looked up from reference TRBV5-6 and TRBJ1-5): DAGVTQSPTHLIKTRGQQVTLRCSPKSGHDTVSWYQQALGQGPQFIFQYYEEEERQRGNFPDRFSGHQFPNYSSELNVNALLLGDSALYLCASSLAMEPQHFGDGTRLSIL.

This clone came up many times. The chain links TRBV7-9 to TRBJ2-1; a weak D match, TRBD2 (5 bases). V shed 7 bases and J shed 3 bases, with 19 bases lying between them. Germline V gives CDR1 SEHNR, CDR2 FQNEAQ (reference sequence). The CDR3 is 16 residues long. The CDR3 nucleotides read TGTGCCAGCATCGATATTCTAAGGACTCACTACAATGAGCAGTTCTTC. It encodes CASIDILRTHYNEQFF.

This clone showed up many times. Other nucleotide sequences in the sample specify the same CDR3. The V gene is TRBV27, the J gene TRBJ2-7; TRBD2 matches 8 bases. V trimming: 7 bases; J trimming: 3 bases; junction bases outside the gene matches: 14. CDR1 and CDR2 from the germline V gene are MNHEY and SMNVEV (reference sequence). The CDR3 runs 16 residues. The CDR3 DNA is TGTGCCAGCATGCCGCAAAACCCGGGACTAGGCTACGAGCAGTACTTC. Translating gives CASMPQNPGLGYEQYF.